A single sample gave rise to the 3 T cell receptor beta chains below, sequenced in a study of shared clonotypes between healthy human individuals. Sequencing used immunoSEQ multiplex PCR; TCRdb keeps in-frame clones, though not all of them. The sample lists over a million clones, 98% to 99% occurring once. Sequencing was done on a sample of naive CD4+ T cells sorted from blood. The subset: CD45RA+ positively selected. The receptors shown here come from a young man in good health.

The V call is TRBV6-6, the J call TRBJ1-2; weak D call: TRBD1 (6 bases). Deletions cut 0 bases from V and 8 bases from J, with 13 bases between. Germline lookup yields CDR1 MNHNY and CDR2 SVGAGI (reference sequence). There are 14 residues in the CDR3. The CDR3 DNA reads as TGTGCCAGCAGTTACTCGTCGGGGGCGCTCGGCTACACCTTC. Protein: CASSYSSGALGYTF.

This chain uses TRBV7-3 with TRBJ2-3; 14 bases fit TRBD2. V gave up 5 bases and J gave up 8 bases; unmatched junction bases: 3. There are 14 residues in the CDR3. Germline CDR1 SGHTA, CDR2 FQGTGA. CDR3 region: CASSRLAGGGTQYF. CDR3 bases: TGTGCCAGCAGCCGACTAGCGGGAGGGGGTACGCAGTATTTT.

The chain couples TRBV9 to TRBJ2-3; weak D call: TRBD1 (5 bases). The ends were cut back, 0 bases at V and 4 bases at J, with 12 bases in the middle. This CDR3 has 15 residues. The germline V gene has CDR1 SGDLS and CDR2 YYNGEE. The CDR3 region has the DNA TGTGCCAGCAGCGTAGTACCCAGGGCGCCAGATACGCAGTATTTT. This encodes CASSVVPRAPDTQYF.